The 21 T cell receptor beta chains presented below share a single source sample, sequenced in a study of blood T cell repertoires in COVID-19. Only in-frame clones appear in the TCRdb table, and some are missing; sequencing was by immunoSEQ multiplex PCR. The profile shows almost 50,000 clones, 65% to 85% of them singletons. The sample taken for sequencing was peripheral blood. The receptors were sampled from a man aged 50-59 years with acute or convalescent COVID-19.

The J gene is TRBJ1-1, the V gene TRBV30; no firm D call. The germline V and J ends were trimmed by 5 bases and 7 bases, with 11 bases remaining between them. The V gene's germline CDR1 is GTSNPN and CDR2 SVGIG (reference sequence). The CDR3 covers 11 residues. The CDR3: CAWSRNGEAFF. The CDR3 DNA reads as TGTGCCTGGTCACGAAACGGTGAAGCTTTCTTT. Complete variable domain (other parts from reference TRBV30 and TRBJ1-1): SQTIHQWPATLVQPVGSPLSLECTVEGTSNPNLYWYRQAAGRGLQLLFYSVGIGQISSEVPQNLSASRPQDRQFILSSKKLLLSDSGFYLCAWSRNGEAFFGQGTRLTVV.

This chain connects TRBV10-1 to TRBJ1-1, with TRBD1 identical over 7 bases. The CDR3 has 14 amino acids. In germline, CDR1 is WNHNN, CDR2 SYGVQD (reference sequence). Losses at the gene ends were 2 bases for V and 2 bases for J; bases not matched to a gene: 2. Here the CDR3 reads CASSEGTANTEAFF. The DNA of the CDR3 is TGCGCCAGCAGTGAGGGGACAGCAAACACTGAAGCTTTCTTT.

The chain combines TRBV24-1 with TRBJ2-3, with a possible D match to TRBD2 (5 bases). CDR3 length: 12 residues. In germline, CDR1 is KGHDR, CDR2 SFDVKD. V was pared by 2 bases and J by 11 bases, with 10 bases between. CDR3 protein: CATSDSGLGQYF. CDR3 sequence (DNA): TGTGCCACCAGTGATTCGGGGTTAGGGCAGTATTTT.

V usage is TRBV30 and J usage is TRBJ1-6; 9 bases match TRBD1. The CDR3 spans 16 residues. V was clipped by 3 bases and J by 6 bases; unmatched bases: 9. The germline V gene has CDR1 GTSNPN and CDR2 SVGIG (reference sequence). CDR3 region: CAWRELGTGFNSPLHF. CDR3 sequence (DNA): TGTGCCTGGAGGGAACTGGGGACAGGGTTTAATTCACCCCTCCACTTT.

The CDR3 loop is CASSVGRTSGSDEQFF. CDR3 nucleotides: TGTGCCAGCAGCGTAGGGCGGACTAGCGGGAGCGATGAGCAGTTCTTC. The chain couples TRBV9 to TRBJ2-1, with TRBD2 matching over 13 bases. In germline, CDR1 is SGDLS, CDR2 YYNGEE. CDR3 length equals 16 residues. Germline trimming cut 0 bases from V and 8 bases from J; bases unmatched to any gene: 5.

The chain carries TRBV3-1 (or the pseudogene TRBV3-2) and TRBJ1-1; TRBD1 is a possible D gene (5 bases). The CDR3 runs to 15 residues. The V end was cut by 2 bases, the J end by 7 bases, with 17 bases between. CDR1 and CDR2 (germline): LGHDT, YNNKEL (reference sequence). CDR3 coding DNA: TGTGCCAGCAGCCAAAAACCCGTCGACAGTGATGAAGCTTTCTTT. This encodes CASSQKPVDSDEAFF.

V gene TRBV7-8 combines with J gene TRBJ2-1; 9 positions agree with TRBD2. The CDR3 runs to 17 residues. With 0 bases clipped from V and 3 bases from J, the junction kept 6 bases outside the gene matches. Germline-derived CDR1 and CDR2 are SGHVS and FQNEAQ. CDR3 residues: CASSLARLAGSYNEQFF. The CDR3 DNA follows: TGTGCCAGCAGCTTAGCGCGGCTAGCGGGGAGCTACAATGAGCAGTTCTTC.

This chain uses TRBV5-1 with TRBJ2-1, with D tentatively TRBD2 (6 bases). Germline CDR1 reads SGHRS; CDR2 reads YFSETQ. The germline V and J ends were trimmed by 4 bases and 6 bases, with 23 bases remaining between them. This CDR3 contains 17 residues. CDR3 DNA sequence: TGCGCCAGCAGCCCCGGGGGTGGCCGGGTGTCCGGCAATGAGCAGTTCTTC. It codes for CASSPGGGRVSGNEQFF.

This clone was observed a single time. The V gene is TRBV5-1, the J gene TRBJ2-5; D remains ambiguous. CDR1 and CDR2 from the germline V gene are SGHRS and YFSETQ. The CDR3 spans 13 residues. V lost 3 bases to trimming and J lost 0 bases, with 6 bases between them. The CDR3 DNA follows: TGCGCCAGCAGCTCCCTTAACCAAGAGACCCAGTACTTC. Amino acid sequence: CASSSLNQETQYF. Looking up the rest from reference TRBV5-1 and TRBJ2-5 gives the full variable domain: KAGVTQTPRYLIKTRGQQVTLSCSPISGHRSVSWYQQTPGQGLQFLFEYFSETQRNKGNFPGRFSGRQFSNSRSEMNVSTLELGDSALYLCASSSLNQETQYFGPGTRLLVL.

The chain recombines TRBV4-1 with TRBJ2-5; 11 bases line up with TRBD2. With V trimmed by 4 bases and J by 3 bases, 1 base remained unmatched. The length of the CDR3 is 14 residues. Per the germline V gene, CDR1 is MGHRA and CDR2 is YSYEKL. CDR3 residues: CASSRSGGEETQYF. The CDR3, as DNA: TGCGCCAGCAGCCGTAGCGGGGGGGAAGAGACCCAGTACTTC.

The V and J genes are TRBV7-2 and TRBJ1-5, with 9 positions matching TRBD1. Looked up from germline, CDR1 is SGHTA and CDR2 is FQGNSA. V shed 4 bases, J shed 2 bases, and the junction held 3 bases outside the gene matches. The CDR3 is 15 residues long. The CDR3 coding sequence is TGTGCCAGCAGCTCGGACAGGGGAGGCAATCAGCCCCAGCATTTT. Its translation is CASSSDRGGNQPQHF.

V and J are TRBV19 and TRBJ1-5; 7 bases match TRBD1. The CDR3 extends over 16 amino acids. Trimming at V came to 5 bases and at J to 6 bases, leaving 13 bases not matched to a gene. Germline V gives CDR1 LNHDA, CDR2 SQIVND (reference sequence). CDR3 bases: TGTGCCAGTAGTTCCTCATGGAGGGGGCACGTTCAGCCCCAGCATTTT. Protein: CASSSSWRGHVQPQHF.

This chain's CDR3 is CASSATGGMSTEAFF. In DNA, the CDR3 is TGTGCCAGCAGCGCAACGGGGGGTATGAGCACTGAAGCTTTCTTT. J is TRBJ1-1 and V is TRBV9; tentative D call: TRBD1 (5 bases). Germline values: CDR1 SGDLS, CDR2 YYNGEE. The CDR3 contains 15 residues. Between the trimmed V and J ends, which lost 3 bases and 4 bases, there was a span of 16 bases.

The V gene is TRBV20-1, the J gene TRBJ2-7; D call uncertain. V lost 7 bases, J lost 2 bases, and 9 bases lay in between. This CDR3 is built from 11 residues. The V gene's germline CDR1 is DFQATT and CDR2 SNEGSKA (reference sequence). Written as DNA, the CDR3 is TGCAGTGTTTTGAGCACCTACGAGCAGTACTTC. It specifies CSVLSTYEQYF.

The DNA for the CDR3 is TGCGCCAGCAGCCAAGACCGGGCGGGGCTGGGCTACACCTTC. This gives the protein CASSQDRAGLGYTF. The gene calls are TRBV4-1 and TRBJ1-2, with a weak D call TRBD1 (5 bases). Germline V CDR1 and CDR2: MGHRA, YSYEKL. Trimming left V 0 bases short and J 8 bases short, with 13 bases between. The CDR3 spans 14 residues.

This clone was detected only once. The DNA for the CDR3 is TGTGCCAGCACCGCCGGAGGGGTAAGGGAGCCACCCCTCCACTTT. Its translation is CASTAGGVREPPLHF. The chain joins TRBV7-9 to TRBJ1-6; TRBD1 is a possible D gene (5 bases). CDR3 length: 15 amino acids. Per germline, CDR1 SEHNR and CDR2 FQNEAQ (reference sequence). Trimming cost V 7 bases and J 11 bases, with 21 bases left between them.

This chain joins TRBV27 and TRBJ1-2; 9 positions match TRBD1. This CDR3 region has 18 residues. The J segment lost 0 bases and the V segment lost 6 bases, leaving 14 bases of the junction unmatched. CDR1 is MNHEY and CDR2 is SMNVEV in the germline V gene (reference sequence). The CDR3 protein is CASSRTGDVYLANYGYTF. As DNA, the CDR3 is TGTGCCAGCAGCAGGACAGGGGACGTATACCTAGCTAACTATGGCTACACCTTC.

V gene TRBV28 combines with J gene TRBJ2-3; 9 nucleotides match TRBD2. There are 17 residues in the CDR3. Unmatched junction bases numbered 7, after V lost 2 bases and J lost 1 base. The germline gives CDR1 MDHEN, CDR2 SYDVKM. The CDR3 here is CASSLSGGPDGTDTQYF. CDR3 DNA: TGTGCCAGCAGTTTAAGCGGGGGGCCTGACGGCACAGATACGCAGTATTTT.

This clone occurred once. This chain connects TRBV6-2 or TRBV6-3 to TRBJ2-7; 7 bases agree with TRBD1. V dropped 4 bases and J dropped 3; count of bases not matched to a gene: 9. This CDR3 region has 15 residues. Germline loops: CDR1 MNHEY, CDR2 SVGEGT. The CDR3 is CASSSGQTTRYEQYF. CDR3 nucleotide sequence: TGTGCCAGCAGTTCGGGACAGACCACCCGCTACGAGCAGTACTTC.

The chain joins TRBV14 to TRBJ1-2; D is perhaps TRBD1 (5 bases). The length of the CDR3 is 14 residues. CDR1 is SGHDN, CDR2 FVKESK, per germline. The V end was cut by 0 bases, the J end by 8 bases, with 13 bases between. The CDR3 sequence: CASSQDPAGQGYTF. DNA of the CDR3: TGTGCCAGCAGCCAAGATCCGGCAGGGCAAGGCTACACCTTC.

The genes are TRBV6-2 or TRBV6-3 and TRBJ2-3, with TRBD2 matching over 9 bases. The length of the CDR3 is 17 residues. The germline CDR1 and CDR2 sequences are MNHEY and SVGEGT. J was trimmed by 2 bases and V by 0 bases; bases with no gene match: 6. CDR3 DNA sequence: TGTGCCAGCAGTTACTCGGGGACTAGCTGGTCCACAGATACGCAGTATTTT. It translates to CASSYSGTSWSTDTQYF.